This entry lists 22 T cell receptor beta chains sequenced from one sample in a study of vaccination and CD4 T cells after COVID-19. These receptors' antigens are unknown. Noted treatment: roughly 10-day PBMC culture with coronavirus spike peptide pools or control peptides (ViraFEST assay). The study sequenced cultured CD4+ T cell DNA using the Oncomine TCR Beta short-read assay. TCRdb analysed the PCR reads with MiXCR anew, one entry per CDR3 protein. The sample has 10,000 to 15,000 distinct CDR3 sequences, roughly two thirds seen once. Sequencing was performed on CD4+ T cells from blood, cultured in vitro. These receptors came from a human donor who had recovered from COVID-19.

This clonotype was picked up a small number of times. This rearrangement joins TRBV7-9 to TRBJ1-2; no clear D. The CDR3 runs 15 residues. Germline CDR1 SEHNR, CDR2 FQNEAQ (reference sequence). V lost 2 bases to trimming and J lost 3 bases, with 13 bases between them. The CDR3 sequence is CASSLSELGDYGYTF. The CDR3 DNA sequence: TGTGCCAGCAGCTTATCAGAGCTGGGAGACTATGGCTACACCTTC.

The chain carries TRBV7-2 and TRBJ1-5; D gene ambiguous. Trimming removed 5 bases from V and 3 bases from J, with 14 bases in between. CDR1 and CDR2 from the germline V gene are SGHTA and FQGNSA. This CDR3 contains 15 residues. The CDR3 protein is CASSPQTTTNQPQHF. As DNA, the CDR3 is TGTGCCAGCAGCCCACAGACAACTACCAATCAGCCCCAGCATTTT.

The chain couples TRBV7-2 to TRBJ1-1; D is unresolved. Trimming pared 1 base from V and 3 bases from J, leaving 12 bases between. The CDR3 runs 15 residues. The V gene's germline CDR1 is SGHTA and CDR2 FQGNSA. The CDR3 spells CASSLGGWVDTEAFF. DNA for the CDR3: TGTGCCAGCAGCTTAGGGGGATGGGTTGACACTGAAGCTTTCTTT.

CDR3 coding DNA: TGTGCCAGCAACGCGCCACCACGGAATGAGCAGTTCTTC. Amino acid sequence: CASNAPPRNEQFF. The V call is TRBV2, the J call TRBJ2-1; D is ambiguous. Germline values: CDR1 SNHLY, CDR2 FYNNEI. The V and J ends lost 7 bases and 7 bases respectively, with 14 bases between them. The CDR3 is 13 amino acids.

This chain joins TRBV27 and TRBJ2-1, with 12 positions matching TRBD2. The V gene end was trimmed by 7 bases and the J gene end by 6 bases; junction bases not matched to a gene: 10. CDR1 is MNHEY, CDR2 SMNVEV, per germline (reference sequence). This CDR3 has 16 amino acids. For the CDR3, the DNA is TGTGCCAGCACTAAGACTAGCGGGAGTTTTGGCAATGAGCAGTTCTTC. Translated: CASTKTSGSFGNEQFF.

This clonotype has just a few counts. The chain couples TRBV20-1 to TRBJ2-4; TRBD1 is a possible D gene (5 bases). The CDR3 contains 15 residues. The V end lost 5 bases, the J end lost 0 bases, and 14 bases lay between the germline ends. Germline assignment: CDR1 DFQATT and CDR2 SNEGSKA (reference sequence). CDR3 protein: CSAGTAGIAKNIQYF. The CDR3 DNA reads TGCAGTGCTGGAACTGCAGGGATAGCCAAAAACATTCAGTACTTC.

V is TRBV19 and J is TRBJ2-1, with 11 bases that match TRBD1. The ends lost 4 bases at V and 11 bases at J; junction bases unmatched: 1. CDR1 and CDR2 (germline): LNHDA, SQIVND (reference sequence). The CDR3 runs 12 residues. CDR3 sequence: CASSRTGGKQFF. DNA of the CDR3: TGTGCCAGTAGTAGGACAGGGGGCAAGCAGTTCTTC.

The genes are TRBV5-1 and TRBJ2-5; D is uncertain. V was pared by 0 bases and J by 7 bases, with 4 bases between. Germline V gene sequence: CDR1 SGHRS, CDR2 YFSETQ. This CDR3 spans 11 amino acids. CDR3 in amino acids: CASSLEGTQYF. CDR3 nucleotides: TGCGCCAGCAGCTTGGAGGGGACCCAGTACTTC.

The rearrangement joins TRBV27 to TRBJ2-3, with 13 positions matching TRBD2. Looked up from germline, CDR1 is MNHEY and CDR2 is SMNVEV (reference sequence). J lost 4 bases, V lost 4 bases, and 5 bases had no gene match. This CDR3 comprises 16 residues. CDR3 nucleotide sequence: TGTGCCAGCAGTTCCGCCGGGACTAGCGGGGCAGATACGCAGTATTTT. Its translation is CASSSAGTSGADTQYF.

This rearrangement joins TRBV28 to TRBJ2-2; D remains unclear. Germline V lookup: CDR1 MDHEN, CDR2 SYDVKM. V lost 1 base and J 5 bases, leaving 11 bases between the germline ends. The CDR3 runs to 15 residues. As DNA, the CDR3 is TGTGCCAGCAGTTTATCGTCCTGGGGAACCGGGGAGCTGTTTTTT. Its translation: CASSLSSWGTGELFF.

The V call is TRBV7-2, the J call TRBJ1-3; D is unresolved. The CDR3 is made up of 13 amino acids. Germline V gene lookup returns CDR1 SGHTA and CDR2 FQGNSA. Trimming removed 4 bases at V and 4 bases at J, with 8 bases between. CDR3 amino acids: CASSSITGNTIYF. Written as DNA, the CDR3 is TGTGCCAGCAGCTCCATAACAGGAAACACCATATATTTT.

This clonotype is medium-sized by share. The rearrangement uses TRBV7-8 and TRBJ1-2, with TRBD1 matching over 10 bases. The V gene's germline CDR1 is SGHVS and CDR2 FQNEAQ. Trimming at V came to 6 bases and at J to 8 bases, leaving 6 bases not matched to a gene. This CDR3 comprises 13 residues. The CDR3: CASRRDRGAGYTF. CDR3 coding DNA: TGTGCCAGCAGACGGGACAGGGGAGCCGGCTACACCTTC.

This CDR3 is CSARDRSAGGVNYGYTF. The CDR3 DNA reads TGCAGTGCTAGAGATCGGTCGGCAGGGGGAGTGAACTATGGCTACACCTTC. The genes are TRBV20-1 and TRBJ1-2, with 7 nucleotides matching TRBD1. V gave up 0 bases and J gave up 2 bases; unmatched junction bases: 12. Germline V lookup: CDR1 DFQATT, CDR2 SNEGSKA (reference sequence). The CDR3 has 17 amino acids.

This sequence joins TRBV10-3 and TRBJ2-3, with D possibly being TRBD2 (6 bases). Germline V gives CDR1 ENHRY, CDR2 SYGVKD. V lost 11 bases, J lost 1 base, and 16 bases lay in between. This CDR3 is built from 14 residues. The CDR3 reads CASGASVGTDTQYF. Here the CDR3 DNA reads TGTGCCTCTGGGGCTAGCGTTGGCACAGATACGCAGTATTTT.

The chain joins TRBV20-1 to TRBJ1-4, with D perhaps matching TRBD1 (5 bases). The CDR3 covers 16 residues. Between the trimmed V and J ends, which lost 1 base and 3 bases, there was a span of 15 bases. Germline V lookup: CDR1 DFQATT, CDR2 SNEGSKA (reference sequence). CDR3 sequence (DNA): TGCAGTGCTAGAGGCCTTGGGAGGGGATCTAATGAAAAACTGTTTTTT. This gives the protein CSARGLGRGSNEKLFF.

V and J are TRBV11-2 and TRBJ2-2; tentative D call: TRBD2 (5 bases). This CDR3 comprises 16 residues. V gave up 4 bases and J gave up 4 bases, with 16 bases separating them. Germline V gene sequence: CDR1 SGHAT, CDR2 FQNNGV. CDR3 loop: CASSSPSAGITGELFF. For the CDR3, the DNA is TGTGCCAGCAGCTCCCCTAGTGCGGGTATCACCGGGGAGCTGTTTTTT.

The chain is built from TRBV19 and TRBJ1-1; weak D call: TRBD1 (5 bases). The CDR3 length is 14 residues. The germline V and J ends were trimmed by 4 bases and 4 bases, with 13 bases remaining between them. Per the germline V gene, CDR1 is LNHDA and CDR2 is SQIVND (reference sequence). The CDR3 protein is CASSTRALGTEAFF. Written as DNA, the CDR3 is TGTGCCAGTAGTACCAGGGCCCTGGGCACTGAAGCTTTCTTT.

J is TRBJ2-1 and V is TRBV7-6; 7 positions match TRBD1. Germline values: CDR1 SGHVS, CDR2 FNYEAQ. The CDR3 runs to 14 residues. The V segment lost 4 bases and the J segment 8 bases; nucleotides outside the gene matches: 8. DNA for the CDR3: TGTGCCAGCAGCTCAGGACAGGTTGGAGATGAGCAGTTCTTC. Translating it yields CASSSGQVGDEQFF.

This chain connects TRBV7-2 to TRBJ1-2; TRBD1 is a possible D gene (5 bases). This CDR3 contains 16 residues. Trimming took off 5 bases at V and 4 bases at J, with 20 bases between the two ends. In germline, CDR1 is SGHTA, CDR2 FQGNSA. The CDR3 loop is CASSPGRSREGYGYTF. CDR3 coding DNA: TGTGCCAGCAGCCCCGGGCGGAGCAGGGAGGGCTATGGCTACACCTTC.

This clonotype was seen a handful of times. This sequence joins TRBV10-1 and TRBJ2-4; 8 bases match TRBD2. The ends lost 0 bases at V and 5 bases at J; junction bases unmatched: 6. The CDR3 contains 16 residues. Germline V gene lookup returns CDR1 WNHNN and CDR2 SYGVQD (reference sequence). CDR3 bases: TGCGCCAGCAGTGAGTCAAGCGGGGGATTCCAAAACATTCAGTACTTC. It specifies CASSESSGGFQNIQYF.

This clonotype was observed a few times. The CDR3 here is CASSDSGTGGRTGELFF. In DNA, the CDR3 is TGTGCCAGCAGTGACTCCGGGACAGGGGGCAGGACCGGGGAGCTGTTTTTT. The rearrangement joins TRBV6-1 to TRBJ2-2; TRBD1 matches 12 bases. The germline V gene encodes CDR1 MNHNS and CDR2 SASEGT. J gave up 5 bases and V 3 bases, and 7 bases lay outside the gene matches. There are 17 residues in the CDR3.

The chain employs TRBV5-4 and TRBJ1-2, with 11 bases fitting TRBD1. The CDR3 loop spans 13 amino acids. The J segment lost 6 bases and the V segment lost 4 bases, leaving 2 bases of the junction unmatched. The germline gives CDR1 SGHNT, CDR2 YYREEE (reference sequence). The CDR3 DNA reads TGTGCCAGCAGCAGGACAGGGGGCCATGGCTACACCTTC. As protein: CASSRTGGHGYTF.